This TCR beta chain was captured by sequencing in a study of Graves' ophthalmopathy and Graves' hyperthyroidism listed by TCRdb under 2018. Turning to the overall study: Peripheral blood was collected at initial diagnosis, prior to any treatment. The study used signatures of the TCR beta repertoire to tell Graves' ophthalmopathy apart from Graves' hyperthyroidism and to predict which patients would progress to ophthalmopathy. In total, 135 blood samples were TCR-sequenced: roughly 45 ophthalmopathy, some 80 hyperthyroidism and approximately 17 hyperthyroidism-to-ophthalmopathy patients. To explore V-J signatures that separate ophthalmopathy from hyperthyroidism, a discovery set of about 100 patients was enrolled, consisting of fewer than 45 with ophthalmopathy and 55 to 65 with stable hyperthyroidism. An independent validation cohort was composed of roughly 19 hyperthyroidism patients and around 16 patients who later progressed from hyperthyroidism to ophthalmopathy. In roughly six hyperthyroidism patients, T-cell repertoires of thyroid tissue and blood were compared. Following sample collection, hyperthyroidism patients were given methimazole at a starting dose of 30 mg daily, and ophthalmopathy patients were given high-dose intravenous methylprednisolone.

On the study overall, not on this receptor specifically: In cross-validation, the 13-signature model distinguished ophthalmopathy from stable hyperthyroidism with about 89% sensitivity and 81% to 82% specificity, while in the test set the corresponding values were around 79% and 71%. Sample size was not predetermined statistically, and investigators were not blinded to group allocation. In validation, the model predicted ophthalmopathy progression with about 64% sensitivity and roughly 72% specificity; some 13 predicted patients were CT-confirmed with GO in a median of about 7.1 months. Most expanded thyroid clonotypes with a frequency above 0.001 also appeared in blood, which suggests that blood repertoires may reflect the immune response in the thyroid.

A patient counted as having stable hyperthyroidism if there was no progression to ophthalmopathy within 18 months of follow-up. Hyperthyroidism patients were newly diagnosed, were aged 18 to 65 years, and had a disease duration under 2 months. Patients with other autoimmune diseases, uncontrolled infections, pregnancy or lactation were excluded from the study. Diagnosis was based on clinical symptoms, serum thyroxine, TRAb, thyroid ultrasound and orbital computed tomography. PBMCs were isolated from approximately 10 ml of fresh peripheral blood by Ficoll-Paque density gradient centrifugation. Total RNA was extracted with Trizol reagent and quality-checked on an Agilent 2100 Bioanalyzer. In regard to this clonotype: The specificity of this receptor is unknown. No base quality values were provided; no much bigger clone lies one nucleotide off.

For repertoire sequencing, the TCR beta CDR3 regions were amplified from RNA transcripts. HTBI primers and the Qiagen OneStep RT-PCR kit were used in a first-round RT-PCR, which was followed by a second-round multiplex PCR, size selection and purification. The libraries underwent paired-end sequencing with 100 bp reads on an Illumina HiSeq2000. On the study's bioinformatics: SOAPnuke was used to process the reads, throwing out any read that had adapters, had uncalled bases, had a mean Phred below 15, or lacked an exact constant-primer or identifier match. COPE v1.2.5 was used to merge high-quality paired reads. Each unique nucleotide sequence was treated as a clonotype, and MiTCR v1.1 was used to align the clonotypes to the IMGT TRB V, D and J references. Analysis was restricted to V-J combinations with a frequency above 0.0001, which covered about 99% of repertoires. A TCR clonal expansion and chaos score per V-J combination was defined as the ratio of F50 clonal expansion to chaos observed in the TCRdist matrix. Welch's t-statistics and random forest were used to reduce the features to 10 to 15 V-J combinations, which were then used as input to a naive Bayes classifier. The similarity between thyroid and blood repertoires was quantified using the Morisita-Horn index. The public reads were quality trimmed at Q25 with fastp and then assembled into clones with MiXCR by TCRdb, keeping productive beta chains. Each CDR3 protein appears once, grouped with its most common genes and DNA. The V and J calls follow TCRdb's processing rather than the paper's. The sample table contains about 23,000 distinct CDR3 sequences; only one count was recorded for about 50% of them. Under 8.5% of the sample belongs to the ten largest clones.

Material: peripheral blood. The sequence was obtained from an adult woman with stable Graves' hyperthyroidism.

The CDR3 loop reads CASSPMGMNIQYF. Here is the DNA: TGTGCCAGCAGTCCAATGGGGATGAACATTCAGTACTTC. The V and J genes are TRBV12-3 or TRBV12-4 and TRBJ2-4; confidence is insufficient to name the D gene. V and J are truncated by 5 bases and 7 bases respectively, leaving an intervening sequence of 12 bases. Reading from cysteine to phenylalanine, the CDR3 counts 13 amino acids. The only DNA kept is the CDR3, 39 bases in frame from the first base.